This TCR beta chain was identified in a study of T cells in Graves' hyperthyroidism and ophthalmopathy. Notes on the study in general: In the blood, most expanded thyroid clonotypes above 0.001 appeared as well.

After removal of 6 bases from V and 5 bases from J, the junction contained 7 bases not matched to a gene. The length of the CDR3 is 15 residues. Remarks on this clonotype: Its antigen is currently unknown.

Exclusion of a patient resulted from uncontrolled infection, other autoimmune disease, pregnancy or lactation. Every diagnosis used clinical symptoms, serum thyroxine and TRAb, thyroid ultrasound and orbital computed tomography. TCR beta CDR3 region amplification was performed from RNA transcripts. Using the HTBI primer set, a first-round RT-PCR was run on the TCR CDR3. TCRdb reanalysed the multiplex PCR reads using MiXCR and keeps one entry per CDR3 protein. The profile shows fewer than 650,000 distinct CDR3 sequences, approximately 15% of them singletons. The chain recombines TRBV12-3 or TRBV12-4 with TRBJ1-2, with TRBD1 matching 12 bases. The sequenced sample was blood. The receptor's source is a young woman with Graves' ophthalmopathy. The CDR3 region is CASRTSGQGAYGYTF. The DNA for the CDR3 is TGTGCCAGCAGAACCTCGGGACAGGGGGCTTATGGCTACACCTTC.